The 29 T cell receptor beta chains reported below all come from one sample, sequenced in a study of blood T cell repertoires in COVID-19. Produced via immunoSEQ multiplex PCR; TCRdb's table is partial and in-frame only. Found here are 250,000 or so clones, about 87% of them singletons; the top ten hold about 3.4%. Sequenced: PBMCs or T cells enriched from blood (not recorded which). These TCRs come from a woman aged 40-49 years who had been exposed to COVID-19.

This sequence joins TRBV7-2 and TRBJ2-7; 9 bases are shared with TRBD2. This CDR3 region has 16 residues. Germline V gives CDR1 SGHTA, CDR2 FQGNSA. V dropped 5 bases and J dropped 4; count of bases not matched to a gene: 12. CDR3 sequence: CASSQRRAGGPYEQYF. CDR3 DNA: TGTGCCAGCAGCCAGCGCCGTGCGGGGGGGCCTTACGAGCAGTACTTC.

The chain joins TRBV15 to TRBJ2-1; 9 nucleotides line up with TRBD1. V gave up 1 base and J gave up 9 bases; unmatched junction bases: 7. CDR1 and CDR2 from the germline V gene are LNHNV and YYDKDF (reference sequence). The CDR3 covers 15 residues. The CDR3 region is CATSRGGTGKGEQFF. In nucleotides, the CDR3 is TGTGCCACCAGCAGAGGAGGGACAGGGAAAGGTGAGCAGTTCTTC.

This chain links TRBV6-5 with TRBJ2-7, with 8 nucleotides matching TRBD1. CDR3 length equals 13 residues. J gave up 3 bases and V 8 bases, and 6 bases lay outside the gene matches. Germline V gene sequence: CDR1 MNHEY, CDR2 SVGAGI. This CDR3 reads CASGQGYGYEQYF. The CDR3, as DNA: TGTGCCAGCGGACAGGGATATGGCTACGAGCAGTACTTC.

The chain joins TRBV2 to TRBJ1-1; D perhaps matches TRBD1 (6 bases). Germline V lookup: CDR1 SNHLY, CDR2 FYNNEI. The CDR3 extends over 13 amino acids. The germline V and J ends were trimmed by 7 bases and 1 base, with 10 bases remaining between them. The CDR3 DNA reads as TGTGCCAGCACTCAGGGGCAGAACACTGAAGCTTTCTTT. Translation: CASTQGQNTEAFF.

The chain carries TRBV7-3 and TRBJ2-7, with 7 bases fitting TRBD1. The CDR3 extends over 14 amino acids. Germline V CDR1 and CDR2: SGHTA, FQGTGA. J lost 7 bases, V lost 1 base, and 7 bases had no gene match. The CDR3 DNA sequence: TGTGCCAGCAGCTTAAATTCGGCAGGGGGAGAGCAGTACTTC. As protein: CASSLNSAGGEQYF.

A remark on this clone: Mismatch with germline at one junction end may stem from a read error. The chain is built from TRBV5-1 and TRBJ1-1; 8 nucleotides agree with TRBD1. Germline V gene lookup returns CDR1 SGHRS and CDR2 YFSETQ. The length of the CDR3 is 15 residues. The CDR3 is CASSLVTGVITEAFF. CDR3 nucleotide sequence: TGTGCCAGCAGCTTGGTGACAGGGGTAATTACTGAAGCTTTCTTT.

This clone was observed once. The chain has TRBV18 and TRBJ1-2; a weak D match, TRBD1 (5 bases). V gave up 1 base and J gave up 6 bases, with 12 bases separating them. CDR1 and CDR2 (germline): KGHSH, LQKENI. The CDR3 consists of 14 residues. CDR3 sequence (DNA): TGTGCCAGCTCACCACGTTCGGGGGTAGATGGCTACACCTTC. This encodes CASSPRSGVDGYTF.

This chain links TRBV28 with TRBJ2-1; TRBD2 might be the D (7 bases). Germline V gene lookup returns CDR1 MDHEN and CDR2 SYDVKM. The CDR3 has 13 residues. The V and J ends lost 7 bases and 3 bases respectively, with 10 bases between them. CDR3 residues: CASMRGGYNEQFF. The CDR3 bases are TGTGCCAGCATGAGGGGGGGCTACAATGAGCAGTTCTTC.

This clone has only one observation. The chain carries TRBV3-1 (or the pseudogene TRBV3-2) and TRBJ2-5, with TRBD2 matching over 10 bases. CDR3 size: 18 residues. Germline CDR1 is LGHDT and CDR2 is YNNKEL (reference sequence). J gave up 5 bases and V 1 base, and 13 bases lay outside the gene matches. CDR3 sequence: CASSQGPAVSGRAETQYF. CDR3 in DNA: TGTGCCAGCAGCCAAGGGCCCGCCGTGAGCGGGAGGGCGGAGACCCAGTACTTC.

The chain joins TRBV9 to TRBJ2-2, with 13 nucleotides matching TRBD2. The germline gives CDR1 SGDLS, CDR2 YYNGEE. The CDR3 spans 15 residues. With 3 bases clipped from V and 7 bases from J, the junction kept 3 bases outside the gene matches. CDR3 sequence (DNA): TGTGCCAGCAGCGGGACTAGCGGGGGCGGCGGGGAGCTGTTTTTT. It translates to CASSGTSGGGGELFF.

This chain joins TRBV6-1 and TRBJ2-5; possible D gene TRBD2, 5 bases. V was trimmed by 3 bases and J by 5 bases, leaving 13 bases between them. The germline CDR1 and CDR2 sequences are MNHNS and SASEGT. The length of the CDR3 is 14 residues. The CDR3 region has the DNA TGTGCCAGCAGTGATCAGGAGGCCGTGGAGACCCAGTACTTC. Its translation: CASSDQEAVETQYF.

The rearrangement joins TRBV7-3 to TRBJ1-1, with D unresolved. Trimming pared 11 bases from V and 8 bases from J, leaving 12 bases between. The germline gives CDR1 SGHTA, CDR2 FQGTGA. The CDR3 has 10 amino acids. Here the CDR3 reads CAVPRWEAFF. The CDR3 DNA reads TGTGCCGTTCCGAGGTGGGAAGCTTTCTTT.

V and J are TRBV19 and TRBJ2-3, with D perhaps TRBD1 (5 bases). The CDR3 sequence is 17 residues long. The V end was cut by 0 bases, the J end by 1 base, with 14 bases between. The germline V gene encodes CDR1 LNHDA and CDR2 SQIVND (reference sequence). CDR3 bases: TGTGCCAGTAGTATAGATCAGGGTTTTGGGCGCACAGATACGCAGTATTTT. Translating gives CASSIDQGFGRTDTQYF.

Note on this clone: At one end, the junction sequence differs from germline, possibly due to a read error. The chain couples TRBV5-1 to TRBJ1-2, with 7 nucleotides matching TRBD1. Germline assignment: CDR1 SGHRS and CDR2 YFSETQ. The CDR3 loop spans 18 amino acids. The CDR3 bases are TGTGCCAGCAGCTATCTGGGACAGACTCAAATCGGCAACTATGGCTACACCTTC. Encoded protein: CASSYLGQTQIGNYGYTF.

J is TRBJ1-1 and V is TRBV7-8, with 11 bases aligning to TRBD1. CDR3 size: 14 residues. V trimming: 6 bases; J trimming: 5 bases; junction bases outside the gene matches: 5. From germline, CDR1 is SGHVS and CDR2 FQNEAQ. Written as DNA, the CDR3 is TGTGCCAGCAGTAGAGGACAGGGGGCAACTGAAGCTTTCTTT. Protein sequence: CASSRGQGATEAFF.

This clone occurred once. The rearrangement joins TRBV12-3 or TRBV12-4 to TRBJ2-5, with D tentatively TRBD1 (6 bases). This CDR3 is 12 amino acids long. V was cut by 6 bases and J by 2 bases, with 7 bases left in between. CDR3 region: CASRGQQETQYF. In DNA, the CDR3 is TGTGCCAGCAGAGGACAGCAAGAGACCCAGTACTTC.

CDR3 residues: CASSPTSVQLNTEAFF. The CDR3 DNA sequence: TGTGCCAGCAGCCCTACCAGCGTCCAACTGAACACTGAAGCTTTCTTT. This chain links TRBV16 with TRBJ1-1; the D is unclear. Germline loops: CDR1 KGHSY, CDR2 FQNENV. V lost 4 bases and J 0 bases, leaving 15 bases between the germline ends. The CDR3 is 16 amino acids.

The chain is built from TRBV7-8 and TRBJ2-1; D gene unclear. The CDR3 is made up of 13 amino acids. The V gene lost 0 bases and the J gene lost 12 bases, with 12 bases spanning the gap. Germline V gene sequence: CDR1 SGHVS, CDR2 FQNEAQ. The CDR3 reads CASSLALVTGQFF. As DNA, the CDR3 is TGTGCCAGCAGCTTAGCGTTGGTCACGGGGCAGTTCTTC.

The J gene is TRBJ2-3, the V gene TRBV29-1; D may be TRBD1 (6 bases). Germline CDR1 and CDR2: SQVTM and ANQGSEA. The CDR3 is made up of 16 amino acids. V dropped 0 bases and J dropped 5 bases, with 18 bases sitting between them. This CDR3 reads CSVEEADNRVRDTQYF. Here the CDR3 DNA reads TGCAGCGTTGAAGAGGCCGACAACAGGGTCAGAGATACGCAGTATTTT.

The genes are TRBV28 and TRBJ1-6; 7 bases fit TRBD1. This CDR3 is built from 17 residues. Losses at the gene ends were 8 bases for V and 0 bases for J; bases not matched to a gene: 10. Germline-derived CDR1 and CDR2 are MDHEN and SYDVKM. The CDR3 DNA follows: TGTGCCAGCCTAGGGACAGCCCTTAACTCCTATAATTCACCCCTCCACTTT. Translation gives CASLGTALNSYNSPLHF. The full variable domain, completed using reference TRBV28 and TRBJ1-6, is DVKVTQSSRYLVKRTGEKVFLECVQDMDHENMFWYRQDPGLGLRLIYFSYDVKMKEKGDIPEGYSVSREKKERFSLILESASTNQTSMYLCASLGTALNSYNSPLHFGNGTRLTVT.

Remarks on this clone: The junction departs from the called germline gene at one end, perhaps through a read error. This chain joins TRBV5-1 and TRBJ1-5, with D possibly matching TRBD1 (5 bases). Germline V gene lookup returns CDR1 SGHRS and CDR2 YFSETQ. The CDR3 is 11 amino acids. Written as DNA, the CDR3 is TGTGCCAGCAGGGAGTACCAGCCCCAGCATTTT. Its protein is CASREYQPQHF.

Notes on this clone: Different DNA sequences within this sample yield the same CDR3. The V gene is TRBV5-1, the J gene TRBJ1-2, with TRBD1 identical over 11 bases. Germline CDR1 reads SGHRS; CDR2 reads YFSETQ. Trimming cost V 4 bases and J 2 bases; bases outside gene matches: 4. The CDR3 length is 15 residues. The CDR3 loop is CASSPGTGGNYGYTF. The CDR3 DNA follows: TGCGCCAGCAGCCCTGGGACAGGGGGGAACTATGGCTACACCTTC.

In its sample, this clone was seen once. The chain uses TRBV6-2 or TRBV6-3 and TRBJ1-2; possible D gene TRBD1, 5 bases. CDR1 is MNHEY and CDR2 is SVGEGT in the germline V gene. The germline V and J ends were trimmed by 2 bases and 8 bases, with 12 bases remaining between them. The CDR3 runs to 13 residues. The CDR3 reads CASSYRPGEGYTF. The CDR3 DNA reads as TGTGCCAGCAGTTACCGGCCGGGGGAAGGCTACACCTTC.

The chain recombines TRBV29-1 with TRBJ2-1, with 9 positions matching TRBD1. V lost 3 bases to trimming and J lost 5 bases; unmatched junction nucleotides: 8. The germline CDR1 and CDR2 sequences are SQVTM and ANQGSEA. The CDR3 is 15 residues long. CDR3 DNA sequence: TGCAGCGTTGAGTTACGGGACAGGGCAAACAATGAGCAGTTCTTC. This gives the protein CSVELRDRANNEQFF.

This sequence joins TRBV28 and TRBJ2-1; 7 bases agree with TRBD1. Germline CDR1 MDHEN, CDR2 SYDVKM. The junction had 12 bases not matched to a gene; V was cut back by 6 bases and J by 7 bases. CDR3 length: 15 residues. The CDR3 spells CASRGTDRTVNEQFF. Here the CDR3 DNA reads TGTGCCAGCAGAGGTACGGACAGGACTGTAAATGAGCAGTTCTTC.

The genes are TRBV7-9 and TRBJ1-1; 8 bases line up with TRBD1. This CDR3 spans 15 amino acids. The junction had 4 bases not matched to a gene; V was cut back by 1 base and J by 3 bases. CDR1 and CDR2 from the germline V gene are SEHNR and FQNEAQ (reference sequence). This CDR3 is CASSLGRGRDTEAFF. In nucleotides, the CDR3 is TGTGCCAGCAGCTTAGGCAGGGGGCGCGACACTGAAGCTTTCTTT. The full variable domain, in which reference TRBV7-9 and TRBJ1-1 provide the parts outside the CDR3, is DTGVSQNPRHKITKRGQNVTFRCDPISEHNRLYWYRQTLGQGPEFLTYFQNEAQLEKSRLLSDRFSAERPKGSFSTLEIQRTEQGDSAMYLCASSLGRGRDTEAFFGQGTRLTVV.

This CDR3 reads CASSLSQGYGYTF. The CDR3 coding sequence is TGCGCCAGCAGCTTATCACAGGGGTATGGCTACACCTTC. The chain carries TRBV5-1 and TRBJ1-2; 7 bases line up with TRBD1. The germline V gene encodes CDR1 SGHRS and CDR2 YFSETQ. This CDR3 contains 13 residues. Germline trimming cut 2 bases from V and 5 bases from J; bases unmatched to any gene: 3.

The V call is TRBV24-1, the J call TRBJ2-1, with D perhaps matching TRBD1 (5 bases). The CDR3 is made up of 11 amino acids. Trimming cost V 4 bases and J 14 bases, with 11 bases left between them. CDR1 and CDR2 from the germline V gene are KGHDR and SFDVKD. The CDR3, as DNA: TGTGCCACCAGTGAAAACAGGTTAAAGTTCTTC. Protein product: CATSENRLKFF.

The chain carries TRBV24-1 and TRBJ2-1; the D is unclear. CDR1 and CDR2 from the germline V gene are KGHDR and SFDVKD. The CDR3 is 12 residues long. V was cut by 6 bases and J by 6 bases, with 8 bases left in between. The CDR3, as DNA: TGTGCCACCAGTACTGAGGTCAATGAGCAGTTCTTC. Encoded protein: CATSTEVNEQFF.